This T cell receptor beta chain was found in a study of blood T cell repertoires in COVID-19. Across the whole study: Spain, Italy and the United States supplied samples that represented acute and convalescent COVID-19. Sources were T cells, B-cell-depleted T cells, or PBMCs; the material itself was cDNA or gDNA.

CDR3 length: 16 amino acids. Trimming took 1 base from V and 2 from J; bases not matched to a gene: 6. Per the germline V gene, CDR1 is MNHEY and CDR2 is SVGEGT. Only in-frame clones appear in the TCRdb table, and some are missing; sequencing was by immunoSEQ multiplex PCR. The sample carries about 75,000 clones, under 90% recorded once. This sequence joins TRBV6-2 or TRBV6-3 and TRBJ2-7; TRBD1 aligns across 9 bases. Sequencing was carried out using peripheral blood. The TCR originated in a human donor in a cohort sampled during active COVID-19. The CDR3 DNA reads as TGTGCCAGCAGTTACTATCCGGGACAGGGCACCTACGAGCAGTACTTC. It translates to CASSYYPGQGTYEQYF.